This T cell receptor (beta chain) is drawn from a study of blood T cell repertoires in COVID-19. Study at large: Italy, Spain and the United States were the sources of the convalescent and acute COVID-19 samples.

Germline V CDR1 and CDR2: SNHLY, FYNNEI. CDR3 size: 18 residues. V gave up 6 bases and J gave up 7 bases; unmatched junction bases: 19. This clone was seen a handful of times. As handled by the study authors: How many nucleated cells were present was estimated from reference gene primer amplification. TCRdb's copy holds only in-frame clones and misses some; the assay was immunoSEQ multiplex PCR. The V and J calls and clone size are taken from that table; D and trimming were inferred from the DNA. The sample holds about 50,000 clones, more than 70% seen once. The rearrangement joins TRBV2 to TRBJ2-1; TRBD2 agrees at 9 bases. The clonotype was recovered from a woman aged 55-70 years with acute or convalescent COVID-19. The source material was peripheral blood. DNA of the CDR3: TGTGCCAGCAGCGACTACAGCGGGGGGCCTTCTAAGTCGAATGAGCAGTTCTTC. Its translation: CASSDYSGGPSKSNEQFF.